Listed here are 21 T cell receptor beta chains from one sample, sequenced in a study of blood T cells in healthy people across ages. Through a sample-barcoded 5' primer and a J-beta primer mix, a second PCR was run for 7 to 11 cycles. MiXCR, applied by TCRdb to the 5' RACE reads, yields one record per CDR3 protein. Of 650,000 to 800,000 distinct CDR3 sequences listed, over 40% are singletons. Sequencing was performed on blood. All receptors derive from a woman of 80 years or more in good health.

This clonotype was counted many times. The chain uses TRBV3-1 and TRBJ1-1; D is undetermined. The germline gives CDR1 LGHDT, CDR2 YNNKEL (reference sequence). CDR3 length equals 15 residues. The V end lost 0 bases, the J end lost 0 bases, and 8 bases lay between the germline ends. The CDR3 region is CASSQETTMNTEAFF. In nucleotides, the CDR3 is TGTGCCAGCAGCCAAGAAACGACTATGAACACTGAAGCTTTCTTT.

The chain combines TRBV20-1 with TRBJ2-7; 10 bases map to TRBD1. J gave up 3 bases and V 6 bases, and 8 bases lay outside the gene matches. The CDR3 sequence is 14 residues long. The germline gives CDR1 DFQATT, CDR2 SNEGSKA (reference sequence). CDR3: CSAKRGTGDYEQYF. CDR3 in DNA: TGCAGTGCCAAAAGGGGGACAGGGGACTACGAGCAGTACTTC.

The chain employs TRBV7-9 and TRBJ2-3; tentative D call: TRBD1 (5 bases). CDR1 is SEHNR and CDR2 is FQNEAQ in the germline V gene (reference sequence). CDR3 size: 17 residues. With 6 bases removed from V and 4 bases from J, the gap between germline ends came to 23 bases. CDR3 in DNA: TGTGCCAGCAGTCTGTCGTCATCAGGGCCAAGCGCAGATACGCAGTATTTT. It encodes CASSLSSSGPSADTQYF.

As for this clonotype: With a much larger clone just one base away, this may be a read error. The V gene is TRBV10-3, the J gene TRBJ2-1, with TRBD2 as a possible D gene (6 bases). The CDR3 spans 15 residues. Germline CDR1 and CDR2: ENHRY and SYGVKD. The CDR3 nucleotides read TGTGCCATCAGTCCGGGTCTAGCGACCTACGATGAGCAGTTCTTC. Its translation: CAISPGLATYDEQFF.

J is TRBJ1-1 and V is TRBV12-3 or TRBV12-4, with TRBD1 as a possible D gene (6 bases). Trimming cost V 6 bases and J 3 bases, with 14 bases left between them. This CDR3 is 14 amino acids long. In nucleotides, the CDR3 is TGTGCCAGCAGCACAGGACAGAAGGACACTGAAGCTTTCTTT. Its protein is CASSTGQKDTEAFF.

The chain combines TRBV27 with TRBJ2-5; D unclear. With 4 bases removed from V and 9 bases from J, the gap between germline ends came to 9 bases. CDR3 length: 11 amino acids. Germline V gene lookup returns CDR1 MNHEY and CDR2 SMNVEV (reference sequence). The CDR3 DNA sequence: TGTGCCAGCAGTTCCGGACGGGCCCAGTACTTC. It codes for CASSSGRAQYF.

This clonotype has at least ten counts. V and J are TRBV12-3 or TRBV12-4 and TRBJ1-2; 7 bases line up with TRBD1. The J segment lost 10 bases and the V segment lost 0 bases, leaving 2 bases of the junction unmatched. The CDR3 runs 12 residues. The CDR3 protein is CASSLAGTDYTF. CDR3 in DNA: TGTGCCAGCAGTTTAGCAGGGACAGACTACACCTTC.

This clonotype was recorded a few times. The V call is TRBV4-2, the J call TRBJ2-3; TRBD2 matches 7 bases. CDR1 and CDR2 from the germline V gene are LGHNA and YNFKEQ. The junction had 3 bases not matched to a gene; V was cut back by 3 bases and J by 0 bases. This CDR3 has 15 amino acids. CDR3 coding DNA: TGTGCCAGCAGCCACTCTAGCGGTAGCACAGATACGCAGTATTTT. Its translation: CASSHSSGSTDTQYF.

The chain uses TRBV12-3 or TRBV12-4 and TRBJ1-2; perhaps TRBD1 as D (5 bases). V was clipped by 4 bases and J by 8 bases, with 26 bases between them. This CDR3 comprises 17 residues. As DNA, the CDR3 is TGTGCCAGCAGTTGGAGGGGTCCTCCCTGGGCTTTGGGCGGCTACACCTTC. This translates into CASSWRGPPWALGGYTF.

This chain links TRBV20-1 with TRBJ2-5, with D possibly matching TRBD2 (8 bases). CDR1 is DFQATT and CDR2 is SNEGSKA in the germline V gene (reference sequence). The germline V and J ends were trimmed by 8 bases and 11 bases, with 21 bases remaining between them. There are 12 residues in the CDR3. CDR3 residues: CSREGARKEQYF. The CDR3 nucleotides are TGCAGTCGGGAGGGGGCGCGAAAGGAGCAGTACTTC.

This chain uses TRBV28 with TRBJ2-4, with a tentative D call TRBD2 (6 bases). The J call may be faulty, since TRBJ2-7 better matches the DNA end. The germline gives CDR1 MDHEN, CDR2 SYDVKM. The CDR3 is 15 residues long. In DNA form, the CDR3 reads TGTGCCAGCAGTTTAGGTGGACTACCCACCGGCGAGCAGTACTTC. Protein product: CASSLGGLPTGEQYF.

Only one count was recorded for this clonotype. The rearrangement joins TRBV14 to TRBJ2-3; D call uncertain. The CDR3 is 17 amino acids. Deletions cut 1 base from V and 6 bases from J, with 20 bases between. From germline, CDR1 is SGHDN and CDR2 FVKESK. CDR3 amino acids: CASSQGVLVGYPDTQYF. The DNA for the CDR3 is TGTGCCAGCAGCCAAGGCGTCTTAGTTGGCTACCCGGATACGCAGTATTTT.

V is TRBV15 and J is TRBJ2-7; no reliable D call. Germline lookup yields CDR1 LNHNV and CDR2 YYDKDF (reference sequence). The V end lost 5 bases, the J end lost 0 bases, and 11 bases lay between the germline ends. The CDR3 runs to 14 residues. The CDR3 here is CATSPGRSSYEQYF. The CDR3 bases are TGTGCCACCAGCCCCGGGCGGAGCTCCTACGAGCAGTACTTC.

This clonotype was counted many times. The rearrangement uses TRBV24-1 and TRBJ2-7; TRBD1 matches at 10 bases. CDR1 is KGHDR, CDR2 SFDVKD, per germline. This CDR3 has 16 residues. J lost 2 bases, V lost 7 bases, and 10 bases had no gene match. This chain's CDR3 is CATRNSTGQGPYEQYF. CDR3 nucleotide sequence: TGTGCCACCAGAAATTCCACGGGACAGGGGCCCTACGAGCAGTACTTC.

The CDR3 region is CSARSPTSTDTQYF. The CDR3 DNA is TGCAGTGCTAGGTCTCCGACGAGCACAGATACGCAGTATTTT. This rearrangement joins TRBV20-1 to TRBJ2-3, with unresolved D. The V gene's germline CDR1 is DFQATT and CDR2 SNEGSKA (reference sequence). V gave up 3 bases and J gave up 0 bases, with 10 bases separating them. The CDR3 loop spans 14 amino acids.

This clonotype turned up a few times. The chain employs TRBV20-1 and TRBJ1-5; D gene ambiguous. CDR1 DFQATT and CDR2 SNEGSKA come from the germline V gene (reference sequence). V was pared by 6 bases and J by 6 bases, with 12 bases between. CDR3 length: 12 residues. The CDR3 spells CSAGPFTQPQHF. Here the CDR3 DNA reads TGCAGTGCGGGTCCTTTCACTCAGCCCCAGCATTTT.

The gene calls are TRBV7-6 and TRBJ2-6; the D gene is possibly TRBD2 (6 bases). Germline CDR1 and CDR2: SGHVS and FNYEAQ. The CDR3 extends over 19 amino acids. V gave up 5 bases and J gave up 0 bases, with 20 bases separating them. The CDR3 nucleotides read TGTGCCAGCAGCCCCTCTCGTATAGCGGTACTCTCTGGGGCCAACGTCCTGACTTTC. This encodes CASSPSRIAVLSGANVLTF. Complete variable domain (other parts from reference TRBV7-6 and TRBJ2-6): GAGVSQSPRYKVTKRGQDVALRCDPISGHVSLYWYRQALGQGPEFLTYFNYEAQQDKSGLPNDRFSAERPEGSISTLTIQRTEQRDSAMYRCASSPSRIAVLSGANVLTFGAGSRLTVL.

This clonotype was picked up many times. A single base separates this from a much larger clone, so it may be a read error. V and J are TRBV6-6 and TRBJ2-1, with unresolved D. The better agreement between TRBJ2-7 and the DNA end casts doubt on the J call. Germline V CDR1 and CDR2: MNHNY, SVGAGI (reference sequence). The CDR3 totals 16 residues. The CDR3 is CASSYSSARAYNEQYF. CDR3 sequence (DNA): TGTGCCAGCAGTTACTCTTCAGCCCGAGCCTACAATGAGCAGTACTTC.

This clonotype appeared a few times. V is TRBV7-3 and J is TRBJ2-1; 7 nucleotides match TRBD2. The germline V gene encodes CDR1 SGHTA and CDR2 FQGTGA. This CDR3 is 15 amino acids long. V trimming: 5 bases; J trimming: 10 bases; junction bases outside the gene matches: 14. The CDR3 nucleotides read TGTGCCAGCAGCGTACTCACTAGAGGGGAGGGGGAGCAGTTCTTC. Its translation is CASSVLTRGEGEQFF.

Many counts were recorded for this clonotype. CDR3: CASSLTHSGSSTGGHNGYTF. CDR3 coding DNA: TGTGCCAGCAGCTTAACGCATTCCGGTTCCTCGACAGGGGGACATAATGGCTACACCTTC. The chain uses TRBV7-3 and TRBJ1-2; 9 bases agree with TRBD1. V shed 0 bases, J shed 6 bases, and the junction held 20 bases outside the gene matches. Looked up from germline, CDR1 is SGHTA and CDR2 is FQGTGA. This CDR3 is built from 20 residues.

This rearrangement joins TRBV12-3 or TRBV12-4 to TRBJ1-1, with D possibly being TRBD1 (5 bases). Trimming took 1 base from V and 7 from J, leaving 10 bases between them. CDR3 size: 13 residues. The CDR3 protein is CASSLEGPGEAFF. The CDR3 nucleotides read TGTGCCAGCAGTTTAGAGGGACCGGGTGAAGCTTTCTTT.